The rows below give T cell receptor beta chains drawn from one sample of a study of early T cells in non-severe SARS-CoV-2 infection. Using its own MiXCR run on the 5' RACE reads, TCRdb lists one record per CDR3 protein. The profile shows fewer than 65,000 distinct CDR3 sequences, roughly 8.8% of them singletons. Material: whole blood. The source of these receptors is an adult who was a healthcare worker with PCR-confirmed SARS-CoV-2 infection or an uninfected control (not recorded which). The CDR3 runs from the conserved cysteine through the conserved F or W. The order of the fields is D gene, V gene, clone size, J gene, CDR3 DNA, CDR3 protein. The D gene is left open where the match is weak. Size is omitted from some rows. Given values are once, few, many or a class for expanded clones.

>TRBD2|TRBV7-2|many|TRBJ2-5
TGTGCCAGCAGCCTGGGACTAGCGGGGGACGTGACCCAGTACTTC
CASSLGLAGDVTQYF
>TRBD1|TRBV5-4|-|TRBJ2-3
TGTGCCAGCAGCGCGGACAGGGTCTTAATCGATACGCAGTATTTT
CASSADRVLIDTQYF
>TRBD1|TRBV6-2/TRBV6-3|few|TRBJ2-1
TGTGCCAGCAGGCCAACAGGGGGCAATCCCTACAATGAGCAGTTCTTC
CASRPTGGNPYNEQFF
>-|TRBV30|many|TRBJ1-5
TGTGCCTGGAGTGTACAGGGCGATCAGCCCCAGCATTTT
CAWSVQGDQPQHF
>-|TRBV12-3/TRBV12-4|many|TRBJ2-1
TGTGCCAGCAGTTTTTTCAAGGCTAGTGGGCAGTTCTTC
CASSFFKASGQFF
>-|TRBV7-9|-|TRBJ2-1
TGTGCCAGCCTTATGGGGGGCCTTTCATATGAGCAGTTCTTC
CASLMGGLSYEQFF
>-|TRBV5-1|-|TRBJ1-1
TGCGCCAGCAGCTTGGAAATGAACACTGAAGCTTTCTTT
CASSLEMNTEAFF
>TRBD1|TRBV10-3|-|TRBJ1-5
TGTGCCGCCAGACAGGGGGAGGGGGATCAGCCCCAGCATTTT
CAARQGEGDQPQHF
>TRBD1|TRBV29-1|many|TRBJ2-2
TGCAGCGTTGGCCGGACAGGCTCCACCGGGGAGCTGTTTTTT
CSVGRTGSTGELFF
>TRBD1|TRBV9|-|TRBJ1-4
TGTGCCAGCAGCGTAGCTACGGGGGACAGGGGCAATGAAAAACTGTTTTTT
CASSVATGDRGNEKLFF
>-|TRBV7-9|few|TRBJ1-2
TGTGCCAGCAGGAAAGAACTTAACTATGGCTACACCTTC
CASRKELNYGYTF
>TRBD1|TRBV20-1|-|TRBJ1-2
TGCAGTGCTAGAGAATTGGGGACAGACTATGGCTACACCTTC
CSARELGTDYGYTF
>TRBD2|TRBV9|-|TRBJ2-3
TGTGCCAGCAGCAGAAGCGGGGGAAGCACAGATACGCAGTATTTT
CASSRSGGSTDTQYF
>-|TRBV19|few|TRBJ1-4
TGTGCCAGTAGTATTTCCGGGGTTGAAAAACTGTTTTTT
CASSISGVEKLFF
>-|TRBV20-1|-|TRBJ2-5
TGCAGTGCCGCAGAGGGGATTTCAGAGACCCAGTACTTC
CSAAEGISETQYF
>-|TRBV4-1|many|TRBJ1-1
TGCGCCAGCAGCCAAGACTTGAACACTGAAGCTTTCTTT
CASSQDLNTEAFF
>TRBD1|TRBV6-9|few|TRBJ2-1
TGTGCCAGCAGTGGTGAGACAGGGGGGGGCAATGAGCAGTTCTTC
CASSGETGGGNEQFF
>-|TRBV2|few|TRBJ2-3
TGTGCCAATACCGAGAGTGGGGTCGCGACGGTAGATACGCAGTATTTT
CANTESGVATVDTQYF
>-|TRBV12-3/TRBV12-4|many|TRBJ2-2
TGTGCCAGCAGTTTGACTAGCACCGGGGAGCTGTTTTTT
CASSLTSTGELFF
>-|TRBV12-3/TRBV12-4|many|TRBJ1-5
TGTGCCAGCAGTTCGGAGGGTAAGCCCCAGCATTTT
CASSSEGKPQHF
>-|TRBV2|many|TRBJ2-3
TGTGCCAGCAGTGTCCCCAACCGGGATACGCAGTATTTT
CASSVPNRDTQYF
>-|TRBV12-3/TRBV12-4|few|TRBJ2-3
TGTGCCAGCCGCAAATCAGATACGCAGTATTTT
CASRKSDTQYF
>-|TRBV5-5|many|TRBJ1-2
TGTGCCAGCAGCTTGGTCGCAGGGGCTCGAGGCTACACCTTC
CASSLVAGARGYTF
>-|TRBV19|few|TRBJ2-2
TGTGCCAGTACCCCGCTGGGGCCGGGATTCGGGGAGCTGTTTTTT
CASTPLGPGFGELFF
>-|TRBV6-6|-|TRBJ1-5
TGTGCCAGCAGTGTTCGAGGGCAGCCCCAGCATTTT
CASSVRGQPQHF
>-|TRBV19|-|TRBJ2-2
TGTGCCAGTAGTATGGGGACAAGGGACACCGGGGAGCTGTTTTTT
CASSMGTRDTGELFF
>-|TRBV2|many|TRBJ2-3
TGTGCCAGCAGAAATTTACTTGGGGCAGATACGCAGTATTTT
CASRNLLGADTQYF
>-|TRBV14|few|TRBJ1-6
TGTGCCAGCAGCCCCAGGGCGTCACGCTCACCCCTCCACTTT
CASSPRASRSPLHF
>-|TRBV29-1|few|TRBJ2-1
TGCAGCGTTGACAGGGGACCCTTCTCCTACAATGAGCAGTTCTTC
CSVDRGPFSYNEQFF
>TRBD1|TRBV7-9|-|TRBJ1-1
TGTGCCAGCAGCCCCGCCGGGACAGGGGTGTCAGCTTTCTTT
CASSPAGTGVSAFF
>TRBD1|TRBV2|few|TRBJ2-3
TGTGCCAGCAGCGTCCGACAGGGCCGGTCTAGCACAGATACGCAGTATTTT
CASSVRQGRSSTDTQYF
>-|TRBV5-6|few|TRBJ2-3
TGTGCCAGCAGCTTGGTCGCGGCCCCTAGCACAGATACGCAGTATTTT
CASSLVAAPSTDTQYF
>-|TRBV3-1|-|TRBJ2-3
TGTGCCAGCAGCCAAGTTCCAGATACGCAGTATTTT
CASSQVPDTQYF
>-|TRBV6-1|many|TRBJ2-2
TGTGCCAGCAGTGAAATCCTTTCCACCGGGGAGCTGTTTTTT
CASSEILSTGELFF
>TRBD2|TRBV28|many|TRBJ2-3
TGTGCCAGCAGCACGCACCATCGAGTGGGACTAGCGGGGGGCAGCACAGATACGCAGTATTTT
CASSTHHRVGLAGGSTDTQYF
>-|TRBV20-1|-|TRBJ1-3
TGCAGTGCAAAGGGGGTAGGGATAAACTCTGGAAACACCATATATTTT
CSAKGVGINSGNTIYF
>-|TRBV7-2|many|TRBJ2-5
TGTGCCAGCAGCTTAAATAGGCTAGCGCCCCAAGAGACCCAGTACTTC
CASSLNRLAPQETQYF
>-|TRBV10-3|many|TRBJ2-3
TGTGCCATCAGTGAGTCGCCGGGACCTAGCACAGATACGCAGTATTTT
CAISESPGPSTDTQYF